A selection of T cell receptor beta chains follows, all from one sample in a study of OX40 agonist ivuxolimab in advanced cancers. TCRdb's copy holds only in-frame clones and misses some; the assay was immunoSEQ multiplex PCR. This table holds under 150,000 clones, about 93% found once. The sample consisted of CD4+ or CD8+ T cells sorted from blood, taken in a trial of the OX40 agonist ivuxolimab. The receptors were sampled from an adult with an advanced solid tumor such as melanoma, head and neck, liver or kidney cancer. The CDR3 runs from the conserved cysteine through the conserved F or W.

J | V | CDR3
TRBJ2-7 | TRBV19 | CASSTGLASYEQYF
TRBJ2-5 | TRBV6-5 | CASSYGLAGGQETQYF
TRBJ1-5 | TRBV11-2 | CASSFTGNQPQHF
TRBJ1-1 | TRBV7-2 | CASSHPPLF
TRBJ1-2 | TRBV6-4 | CASRPTTGDYGYTF
TRBJ2-5 | TRBV7-3 | CASSPSNGGVTQYF
TRBJ2-6 | TRBV19 | CASTRDKTYSGANVLTF
TRBJ2-4 | TRBV19 | CASSIEGVAGIQYF
TRBJ2-5 | TRBV7-2 | CASSLDRGGETQYF
TRBJ1-1 | TRBV29-1 | CSVDRAGDLNTEAFF
TRBJ2-5 | TRBV6-1 | CASSPDRGFETQYF
TRBJ2-7 | TRBV9 | CASTPGALATSSYEQYF
TRBJ1-1 | TRBV7-2 | CASSPQGTSTEAFF
TRBJ1-5 | TRBV4-3 | CASSQGGPGQGAGQPQHF
TRBJ2-3 | TRBV4-1 | CASSLPGSLADTQYF
TRBJ1-2 | TRBV29-1 | CSVEDIGDTPYTF
TRBJ2-4 | TRBV7-2 | CASSPAPISGKNIQYF
TRBJ2-1 | TRBV5-6 | CASSSAAESVGRYNEQFF
TRBJ2-7 | TRBV5-1 | CASSLLSYEQYF
TRBJ1-3 | TRBV21-1 | CWKGQGISKERNTIYF
TRBJ2-7 | TRBV7-2 | CASSLARGLLSYEQYF
TRBJ2-6 | TRBV7-2 | CASSPGTGRSGANVLTF
TRBJ2-7 | TRBV2 | CASTPSLTYEQYF
TRBJ2-7 | TRBV7-2 | CASSLLLRYEQYF
TRBJ1-3 | TRBV5-1 | CASSQGGSSGNTIYF
TRBJ2-3 | TRBV5-1 | CASTRTLDTQYF
TRBJ2-7 | TRBV4-1 | CASSQEGLADYEQYF
TRBJ1-1 | TRBV5-4 | CASSQDLGAAFF
TRBJ2-3 | TRBV12-1 | CASTFHRDRDTDTQYF
TRBJ2-7 | TRBV6-6 | CASSYDRLYEQYF
TRBJ2-1 | TRBV4-2 | CASSQASTSGLNEQFF
TRBJ2-7 | TRBV5-1 | CASSPPDSYEQYF